Following are 8 T cell receptor beta chains from one sample sequenced in a study of cytomegalovirus exposure and HLA in healthy donors (dated by TCRdb to 2016 to 2017). Library preparation employed the immunoSEQ multiplex PCR assay. For the multiplex PCR, a mixture combining 60 forward primers for TCR Vbeta segments and 13 reverse primers for TCR Jbeta segments was used. TCRdb limited this immuneACCESS table to in-frame rearrangements with V and J called. A share of clones is missing; checked studies link under half to unresolved V genes, and the rest is unexplained. This sample holds 85,000 to 120,000 clones; roughly 82% were observed only once. Less than 2% of the sample belongs to the ten largest clones. Sequenced: PBMCs. The receptors were gathered from a man in his fifties or sixties in good health and CMV-seronegative.

The rearrangement uses TRBV7-9 and TRBJ1-2; D unclear. The CDR3 runs to 13 residues. The V end lost 2 bases, the J end lost 7 bases, and 11 bases lay between the germline ends. Looked up from germline, CDR1 is SEHNR and CDR2 is FQNEAQ (reference sequence). The CDR3 region has the DNA TGTGCCAGCAGCTTATATCCCAGCGGTGGCTACACCTTC. It encodes CASSLYPSGGYTF.

V and J are TRBV2 and TRBJ2-1; a weak D match, TRBD1 (6 bases). V lost 3 bases to trimming and J lost 6 bases, with 9 bases between them. This CDR3 is built from 13 residues. Looked up from germline, CDR1 is SNHLY and CDR2 is FYNNEI. The CDR3 reads CASSEGRGNEQFF. CDR3 DNA sequence: TGTGCCAGCAGTGAGGGCAGGGGCAATGAGCAGTTCTTC. Looking up the rest from reference TRBV2 and TRBJ2-1 gives the full variable domain: EPEVTQTPSHQVTQMGQEVILRCVPISNHLYFYWYRQILGQKVEFLVSFYNNEISEKSEIFDDQFSVERPDGSNFTLKIRSTKLEDSAMYFCASSEGRGNEQFFGPGTRLTVL.

A word on this clone: Its ends do not fully match the called genes, so a read error is possible. Other DNA variants within this sample encode the same CDR3. CDR3 loop: CSSSLTGGGYTF. CDR3 sequence (DNA): TGTTCCAGCAGCTTAACGGGGGGTGGCTACACCTTC. The V gene is TRBV7-9, the J gene TRBJ1-2, with a tentative D call TRBD1 (5 bases). The CDR3 is 12 amino acids. Germline CDR1 SEHNR, CDR2 FQNEAQ (reference sequence).

The chain uses TRBV4-2 and TRBJ2-1, with 10 bases fitting TRBD2. The germline V gene has CDR1 LGHNA and CDR2 YNFKEQ. The CDR3 is made up of 16 amino acids. After removal of 4 bases from V and 4 bases from J, the junction contained 7 bases not matched to a gene. The CDR3 sequence: CASSLTSSGGYNEQFF. As DNA, the CDR3 is TGTGCCAGCAGCCTAACCTCTAGCGGGGGATACAATGAGCAGTTCTTC.

The V call is TRBV5-4, the J call TRBJ2-7; TRBD1 might be the D (7 bases). The length of the CDR3 is 13 residues. Germline V gene lookup returns CDR1 SGHNT and CDR2 YYREEE (reference sequence). V gave up 4 bases and J gave up 4 bases, with 12 bases separating them. CDR3 protein: CASSLQGGYEQYF. In DNA form, the CDR3 reads TGTGCCAGCAGCCTTCAGGGGGGATACGAGCAGTACTTC.

The chain uses TRBV25-1 and TRBJ2-7, with 11 bases identical to TRBD1. Germline V gene data show CDR1 as MGHDK and CDR2 as SYGVNS. The CDR3 is made up of 17 amino acids. V lost 0 bases, J lost 6 bases, and 10 bases stayed unmatched. CDR3 residues: CASSEYLGTGGSAEQYF. DNA for the CDR3: TGTGCCAGCAGTGAATACCTAGGGACAGGGGGGTCGGCCGAGCAGTACTTC.

This clone has only a few counts. The rearrangement uses TRBV5-5 and TRBJ1-5; D is unclear. The V end lost 0 bases, the J end lost 2 bases, and 15 bases lay between the germline ends. Germline CDR1 and CDR2: SGHKS and YYEKEE (reference sequence). This CDR3 has 17 residues. The CDR3 DNA follows: TGTGCCAGCAGCTTGGAGCCAGGTAACTTTGGCAATCAGCCCCAGCATTTT. It codes for CASSLEPGNFGNQPQHF.

The rearrangement links TRBV4-1 to TRBJ2-7, with 7 bases lining up with TRBD1. Germline CDR1 is MGHRA and CDR2 is YSYEKL. J gave up 5 bases and V 3 bases, and 4 bases lay outside the gene matches. This CDR3 has 13 amino acids. The CDR3 reads CASSHQTGNEQYF. For the CDR3, the DNA is TGCGCCAGCAGCCATCAGACAGGGAACGAGCAGTACTTC.